This TCR beta chain was identified in a study of T cells in Graves' hyperthyroidism and ophthalmopathy. General study points: Onset of ophthalmopathy came a median roughly 6.4 months after the model predicted it. Ophthalmopathy was told apart from stable hyperthyroidism by a 13 V-J model.

There were TCR beta CDR3 regions amplified from RNA transcripts. When the TCR CDR3 underwent first-round RT-PCR, the HTBI primer set was used. TCRdb recomputed calls from the multiplex PCR reads with MiXCR, one row per CDR3 protein. The sample contains roughly 350,000 distinct CDR3 sequences, approximately 14% of which appear only once. V was clipped by 6 bases and J by 2 bases, with 20 bases between them. The CDR3 extends over 16 amino acids. CDR1 and CDR2 (germline): SGHRS, YFSETQ. Fresh 10 ml peripheral blood yielded PBMCs. Comments on this clonotype: Its target is unknown.

The sequenced sample was blood. This sequence was found in a woman aged 30 to 39 with Graves' ophthalmopathy. J is TRBJ2-5 and V is TRBV5-1; the D gene is possibly TRBD1 (5 bases). CDR3 nucleotide sequence: TGCGCCAGCACCCCCTTTAGGGGTTCGCGGCAAGAGACCCAGTACTTC. Amino acids: CASTPFRGSRQETQYF.